This T cell receptor beta chain is drawn from a study of T cell repertoires in cytomegalovirus infection. Across the whole study: Both a matching HLA type and CMV infection were indicated by public TCR beta signatures.

In TCRdb, the reads were re-called with MiXCR into one record per CDR3 protein. The data contain roughly 920,000 distinct CDR3 sequences, roughly 30% of them singletons. Points on this clonotype: The antigen is undetermined.

Looked up from germline, CDR1 is SEHNR and CDR2 is FQNEAQ (reference sequence). CDR3 length: 12 amino acids. Trimming left V 3 bases short and J 6 bases short, with 6 bases between. The chain has TRBV7-9 and TRBJ2-1; D is undetermined. The specimen comprised cultured CD8+ T cells from PBMCs, sampled from culture after CMV antigen stimulation. The receptor's source is a human donor in good health (CMV status not recorded). Some clones in this sample may be carry-over from other donors' samples. As DNA, the CDR3 is TGTGCCAGCAGCTTTTTGTTCAATGAGCAGTTCTTC. Encoded protein: CASSFLFNEQFF.